This TCR beta chain derives from a study of cytomegalovirus exposure and HLA in healthy donors. Concerning this clone itself: The antigen is undetermined.

Study outcomes and limitations: Cytomegalovirus association was assigned to about 180 TCR beta chains. In the roughly 130 validation repertoires, a later analysis found that first-cohort TCR clusters tended to co-occur.

Method: immunoSEQ multiplex PCR; TCRdb's copy keeps in-frame clones and lacks some. The sample lists 250,000 to 400,000 clones, roughly 90% seen once, with roughly 1.2% in the top ten. The CDR3 consists of 14 residues. Trimming shortened V by 5 bases and J by 0 bases, and 10 bases separated the two germline ends. The germline gives CDR1 LNHDA, CDR2 SQIVND (reference sequence). Sequenced: PBMCs. The TCR comes from a woman between 25 and 40 years old in good health and CMV-seropositive. This chain uses TRBV19 with TRBJ1-2; unclear D gene. CDR3 loop: CASSRRGPNYGYTF. CDR3 in DNA: TGTGCCAGTAGTCGGCGGGGTCCTAACTATGGCTACACCTTC.